The T cell receptor (beta chain) described here comes from a study of early T cells in non-severe SARS-CoV-2 infection. Looking at the study overall: Sequencing was performed on bulk RNA from unsorted whole blood, leaving chains unpaired.

Tagging with unique molecular identifiers was applied to individual cDNA molecules. TCRdb reprocessed the 5' RACE reads via MiXCR and lists one record per CDR3 protein. The repertoire holds roughly 63,000 distinct CDR3 sequences, with under 15% as singletons. General observations from the study: Missing private and CD4 specificities, VDJdb matching favored anti-spike CD8 responses.

This clonotype was observed many times. Its antigen is not identified. The V end lost 4 bases, the J end lost 2 bases, and 6 bases lay between the germline ends. The germline gives CDR1 LNHDA, CDR2 SQIVND (reference sequence). CDR3 length: 13 residues. The J gene is TRBJ1-5, the V gene TRBV19; D is uncertain. This receptor was taken from an adult who was a healthcare worker with PCR-confirmed SARS-CoV-2 infection or an uninfected control (not recorded which). The specimen was whole blood. In DNA, the CDR3 is TGTGCCAGTAGTACCAGCCGCAATCAGCCCCAGCATTTT. It yields the protein CASSTSRNQPQHF.